This T cell receptor beta chain was recorded in a study of spatial heterogeneity in lung cancer. Study in general: Beta-chain sequences consistently outnumbered alpha-chain sequences in detection.

This clonotype appeared many times. The antigen remains undetermined. Documented time point: sample taken at primary tumor resection. Unsorted whole RNA from tumor, nontumor lung or frozen PBMC underwent sequencing. The cohort: 70 to 75 early-stage, untreated non-small cell lung cancer patients. Study results and caveats: Ubiquitous expanded tumor TCRs were observed in blood more at resection than follow-up.

This CDR3 region has 16 residues. Germline loops: CDR1 SEHNR, CDR2 FQNEAQ (reference sequence). V lost 8 bases and J 0 bases, leaving 20 bases between the germline ends. TCRdb used MiXCR to reprocess the 5' RACE reads, holding one entry per CDR3 protein. The sample has 10,000 to 11,000 distinct CDR3 sequences, roughly 24% seen once; the top ten hold roughly 30%. The input for sequencing was PBMCs, taken at surgery. The receptor comes from a female donor with early-stage non-small cell lung cancer. This chain uses TRBV7-9 with TRBJ2-7; D is possibly TRBD1 or TRBD2 (6 bases each). In nucleotides, the CDR3 is TGTGCCAGCTACCGCGTTGAGGGGGGCAACTCCTACGAGCAGTACTTC. Protein sequence: CASYRVEGGNSYEQYF.